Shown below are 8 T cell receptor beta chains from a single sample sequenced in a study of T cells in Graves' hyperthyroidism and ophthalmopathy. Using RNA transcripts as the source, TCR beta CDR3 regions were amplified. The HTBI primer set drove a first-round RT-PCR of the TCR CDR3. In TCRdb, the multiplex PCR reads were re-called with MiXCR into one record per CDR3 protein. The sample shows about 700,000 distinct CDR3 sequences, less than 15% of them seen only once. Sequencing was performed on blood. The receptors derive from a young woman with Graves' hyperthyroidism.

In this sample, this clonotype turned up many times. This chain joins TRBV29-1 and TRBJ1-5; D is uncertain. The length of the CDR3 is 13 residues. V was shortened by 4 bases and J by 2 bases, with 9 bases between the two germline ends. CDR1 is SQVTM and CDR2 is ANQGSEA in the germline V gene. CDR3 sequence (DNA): TGCAGCGTTGGAGGGATCGGCAATCAGCCCCAGCATTTT. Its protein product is CSVGGIGNQPQHF.

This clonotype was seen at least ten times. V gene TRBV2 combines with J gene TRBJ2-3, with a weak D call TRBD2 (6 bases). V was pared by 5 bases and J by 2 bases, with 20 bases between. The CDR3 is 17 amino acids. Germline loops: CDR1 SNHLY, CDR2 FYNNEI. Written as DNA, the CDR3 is TGTGCCAGCAGTCGAGCCGTGACTAGAACCAACACAGATACGCAGTATTTT. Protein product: CASSRAVTRTNTDTQYF.

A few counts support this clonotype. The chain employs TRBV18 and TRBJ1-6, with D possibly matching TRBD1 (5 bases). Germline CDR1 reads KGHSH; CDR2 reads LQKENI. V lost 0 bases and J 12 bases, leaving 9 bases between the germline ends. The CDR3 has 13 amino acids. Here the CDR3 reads CASSPPGQGPLHF. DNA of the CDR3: TGTGCCAGCTCACCACCGGGGCAGGGACCCCTCCACTTT.

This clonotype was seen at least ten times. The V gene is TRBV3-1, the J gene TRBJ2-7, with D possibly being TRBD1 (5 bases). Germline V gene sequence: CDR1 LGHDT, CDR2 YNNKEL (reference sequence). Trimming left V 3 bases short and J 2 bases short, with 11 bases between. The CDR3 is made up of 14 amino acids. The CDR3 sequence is CASSQGRGTYEQYF. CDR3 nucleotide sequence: TGTGCCAGCAGCCAGGGAAGGGGAACCTACGAGCAGTACTTC.

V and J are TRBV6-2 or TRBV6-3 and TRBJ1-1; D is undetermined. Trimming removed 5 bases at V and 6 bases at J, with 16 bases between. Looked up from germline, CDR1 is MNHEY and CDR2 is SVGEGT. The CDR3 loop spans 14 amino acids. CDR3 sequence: CASSPRKGFAEAFF. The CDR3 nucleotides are TGTGCCAGCAGTCCCCGGAAGGGTTTCGCTGAAGCTTTCTTT.

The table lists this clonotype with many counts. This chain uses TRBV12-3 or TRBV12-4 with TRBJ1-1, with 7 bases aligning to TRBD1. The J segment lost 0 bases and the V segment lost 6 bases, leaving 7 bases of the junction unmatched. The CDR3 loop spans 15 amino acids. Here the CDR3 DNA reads TGTGCCAGCAGATCCTCCGGGACAGTGAACACTGAAGCTTTCTTT. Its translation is CASRSSGTVNTEAFF.

CDR3 residues: CSARDTSGRAEETQYF. The CDR3 DNA reads TGCAGTGCTAGAGATACTAGCGGGAGGGCCGAGGAGACCCAGTACTTC. The V and J genes are TRBV20-1 and TRBJ2-5; 13 positions match TRBD2. V lost 0 bases to trimming and J lost 5 bases; unmatched junction nucleotides: 6. The CDR3 is 16 amino acids. The germline gives CDR1 DFQATT, CDR2 SNEGSKA (reference sequence).

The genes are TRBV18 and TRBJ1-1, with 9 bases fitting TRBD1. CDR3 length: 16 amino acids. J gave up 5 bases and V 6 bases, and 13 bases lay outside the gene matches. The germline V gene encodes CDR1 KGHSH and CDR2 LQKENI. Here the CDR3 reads CASSRLPGTGSTEAFF. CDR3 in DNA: TGTGCCAGCTCGCGACTTCCCGGGACAGGGAGTACTGAAGCTTTCTTT.